This record concerns one T cell receptor (beta chain) sequence. These data are taken from a study of T cell changes during pregnancy in multiple sclerosis. The V and J ends lost 4 bases and 2 bases, in that order; junction bases with no gene match: 8. The CDR3 covers 19 residues. Germline V gives CDR1 KGHSH, CDR2 LQKENI. Method: immunoSEQ multiplex PCR; TCRdb's copy keeps in-frame clones and lacks some. The repertoire includes tens of thousands of clones, around 90% of them detected once, and 0.61% sits in the top ten. The rearrangement joins TRBV18 to TRBJ2-6, with TRBD2 matching over 13 bases. This specimen consisted of CD4+ T cells from peripheral blood mononuclear cells, obtained after pregnancy. This sequence originates from a female donor in good health, enrolled as a control in a pregnancy study. The CDR3 DNA reads TGTGCCAGCTCACGTTCACTAGCGGGAGGGCCGACTGGGGCCAACGTCCTGACTTTC. It is translated as CASSRSLAGGPTGANVLTF. The whole variable domain, remainder taken from reference TRBV18 and TRBJ2-6, is NAGVMQNPRHLVRRRGQEARLRCSPMKGHSHVYWYRQLPEEGLKFMVYLQKENIIDESGMPKERFSAEFPKEGPSILRIQQVVRGDSAAYFCASSRSLAGGPTGANVLTFGAGSRLTVL.